The 24 T cell receptor beta chains presented below share a single source sample, sequenced in a study of regulatory T cells in long-lasting Graves disease. Time point of the sample: newly diagnosed GD, antithyroid drugs for less than 3 months. PBMC RNA was the source of the TCR library. Building the TCR beta libraries relied on iRepertoire HTBI primers, and CDR3 regions underwent Arm-PCR. TCRdb passed the multiplex PCR reads through MiXCR, listing each CDR3 protein once. The sample contains around 400,000 distinct CDR3 sequences, roughly 15% of which appear only once. These data also featured in a second study, about T cells in Graves' hyperthyroidism and ophthalmopathy.

Specimen: peripheral blood mononuclear cells (PBMCs), collected at new diagnosis, from a patient treated with antithyroid drugs. Receptor source: a woman aged 40-49 years with Graves disease.

This clonotype was detected many times. The V call is TRBV11-3, the J call TRBJ2-1, with no clear D. CDR1 and CDR2 from the germline V gene are SGHNT and YENEEA. Trimming cost V 3 bases and J 0 bases, with 9 bases left between them. The CDR3 covers 15 residues. The CDR3 spells CASSFYRSSYNEQFF. In DNA, the CDR3 is TGTGCCAGCAGCTTCTATCGGAGCTCCTACAATGAGCAGTTCTTC.

This clonotype was detected many times. This chain links TRBV12-3 or TRBV12-4 with TRBJ2-5; D might be TRBD2 (6 bases). The J call may be mistaken, given a closer DNA end match to TRBJ2-1. The CDR3 consists of 15 residues. CDR3 residues: CASSAEGPSYNEQFF. The CDR3 region has the DNA TGTGCCAGCAGTGCGGAGGGCCCGTCCTACAATGAGCAGTTCTTC.

This clonotype has more than one count but fewer than ten. The chain joins TRBV3-1 to TRBJ2-1; TRBD2 agrees at 7 bases. The CDR3 length is 18 residues. Germline V gene sequence: CDR1 LGHDT, CDR2 YNNKEL (reference sequence). V shed 2 bases and J 1 base; nucleotides not matched to a gene: 11. CDR3 in DNA: TGTGCCAGCAGCCAATTTAAGCAGCGGGGTCATTCCTACAATGAGCAGTTCTTC. Translating it yields CASSQFKQRGHSYNEQFF.

In its sample, this clonotype was seen once. J is TRBJ2-1 and V is TRBV6-1; 14 nucleotides line up with TRBD2. V gave up 6 bases and J gave up 6 bases; unmatched junction bases: 4. This CDR3 region has 15 residues. CDR1 and CDR2 (germline): MNHNS, SASEGT. CDR3 sequence: CASRRLAGGPNEQFF. CDR3 in DNA: TGTGCCAGCAGACGACTAGCGGGAGGGCCCAATGAGCAGTTCTTC.

This clonotype came up a few times. It is unclear where the CDR3 begins or ends on the DNA, so no DNA is shown, and the CDR3 is as TCRdb lists it. The chain links TRBV6-5 to TRBJ1-1. The CDR3 is 13 amino acids in total, end residues counted. Germline CDR1 is MNHEY and CDR2 is SVGAGI. The CDR3 spells CASSSSRVTEAFF.

V and J are TRBV6-2 or TRBV6-3 and TRBJ2-3, with 7 bases that match TRBD2. This CDR3 is 16 amino acids long. The germline gives CDR1 MNHEY, CDR2 SVGEGT. V shed 0 bases, J shed 6 bases, and the junction held 9 bases outside the gene matches. As DNA, the CDR3 is TGTGCCAGCAGTTACTCAGGGGCAGCGGGAATGGATACGCAGTATTTT. Amino acids: CASSYSGAAGMDTQYF.

This clonotype was picked up many times. The rearrangement links TRBV20-1 to TRBJ1-2, with D hard to call. V gave up 4 bases and J gave up 8 bases, with 11 bases separating them. The CDR3 has 11 amino acids. Germline V CDR1 and CDR2: DFQATT, SNEGSKA (reference sequence). The CDR3 DNA sequence: TGCAGTGCTACCCCAGAGACGGGCTACACCTTC. Protein product: CSATPETGYTF.

Ten or more counts support this clonotype. The rearrangement uses TRBV28 and TRBJ1-1, with no clear D. Germline V gene data show CDR1 as MDHEN and CDR2 as SYDVKM. This CDR3 is 18 amino acids long. Trimming cost V 3 bases and J 0 bases, with 20 bases left between them. CDR3 loop: CASSFRSGRSVMNTEAFF. The CDR3 coding sequence is TGTGCCAGCAGTTTCCGGAGCGGACGTAGCGTTATGAACACTGAAGCTTTCTTT.

This clonotype came up many times. The chain is built from TRBV5-1 and TRBJ2-6; D is possibly TRBD1 (7 bases). The V end lost 0 bases, the J end lost 2 bases, and 12 bases lay between the germline ends. CDR3 length equals 17 residues. The germline V gene has CDR1 SGHRS and CDR2 YFSETQ. CDR3 in amino acids: CASSLGSGGPGANVLTF. The DNA for the CDR3 is TGCGCCAGCAGCTTGGGCTCAGGGGGGCCTGGGGCCAACGTCCTGACTTTC.

This clonotype appeared many times. CDR3 amino acids: CASSPFADLNTGELFF. CDR3 DNA sequence: TGTGCCAGCAGTCCCTTCGCGGACCTGAACACCGGGGAGCTGTTTTTT. The rearrangement links TRBV12-3 or TRBV12-4 to TRBJ2-2; no definite D call. The CDR3 is 16 amino acids. The ends were cut back, 5 bases at V and 1 base at J, with 14 bases in the middle.

In its sample, this clonotype was seen a few times. This rearrangement joins TRBV19 to TRBJ2-1; the match to TRBD2 covers 10 bases. The CDR3 totals 14 residues. The V segment lost 6 bases and the J segment 7 bases; nucleotides outside the gene matches: 6. Germline loops: CDR1 LNHDA, CDR2 SQIVND (reference sequence). In DNA, the CDR3 is TGTGCCAGTAGCCCGGGACTAGCGACGAATGAGCAGTTCTTC. This codes for CASSPGLATNEQFF.

The rearrangement links TRBV6-5 to TRBJ2-2, with D tentatively TRBD2 (6 bases). CDR1 is MNHEY and CDR2 is SVGAGI in the germline V gene. The CDR3 is 16 amino acids. Trimming removed 3 bases at V and 3 bases at J, with 14 bases between. The CDR3 spells CASSYSPGVYTGELFF. The CDR3 bases are TGTGCCAGCAGTTATTCCCCGGGAGTCTACACCGGGGAGCTGTTTTTT.

Ten or more counts support this clonotype. The rearrangement joins TRBV6-2 or TRBV6-3 to TRBJ1-6, with a weak D call TRBD1 (5 bases). The germline V and J ends were trimmed by 4 bases and 7 bases, with 8 bases remaining between them. CDR3 length: 13 amino acids. The germline V gene has CDR1 MNHEY and CDR2 SVGEGT. Here the CDR3 reads CASSLQENSPLHF. The CDR3 DNA reads TGTGCCAGCAGTTTACAGGAGAATTCACCCCTCCACTTT.

This clonotype has more than one count but fewer than ten. The chain is built from TRBV19 and TRBJ1-5, with D tentatively TRBD1 (5 bases). V lost 0 bases to trimming and J lost 7 bases, with 10 bases between them. This CDR3 comprises 14 residues. From germline, CDR1 is LNHDA and CDR2 SQIVND (reference sequence). The CDR3 bases are TGTGCCAGTAGTATAGACGGGGCGGTGCAGCCCCAGCATTTT. This sequence encodes CASSIDGAVQPQHF.

This clonotype has only a few counts. One base away lies a much larger clone, so this may be a sequencing read error. This chain uses TRBV12-3 or TRBV12-4 with TRBJ2-3; 7 bases align to TRBD1. The V and J ends lost 5 bases and 2 bases, in that order; junction bases with no gene match: 10. The CDR3 has 16 amino acids. The CDR3 spells CASSRDRHSYTDTQYF. CDR3 DNA: TGTGCCAGCAGTCGGGACAGACACTCCTACACAGATACGCAGTATTTT.

This clonotype was seen ten or more times. In DNA, the CDR3 is TGCAGTGCTTCGAGTGTAGCCAAAAACATTCAGTACTTC. Translated: CSASSVAKNIQYF. The rearrangement uses TRBV20-1 and TRBJ2-4; D call uncertain. CDR1 and CDR2 (germline): DFQATT, SNEGSKA (reference sequence). Trimming took off 5 bases at V and 0 bases at J, with 8 bases between the two ends. The CDR3 has 13 residues.

The chain uses TRBV9 and TRBJ1-3, with TRBD1 as a possible D gene (6 bases). The V end lost 3 bases, the J end lost 0 bases, and 10 bases lay between the germline ends. The germline CDR1 and CDR2 sequences are SGDLS and YYNGEE. The CDR3 extends over 15 amino acids. CDR3 in DNA: TGTGCCAGCAGCGGTTACAGGGACTCTGGAAACACCATATATTTT. It is translated as CASSGYRDSGNTIYF.

This clonotype was seen repeatedly, ten times or more. The chain has TRBV11-2 and TRBJ2-1; the match to TRBD2 covers 12 bases. With 6 bases clipped from V and 7 bases from J, the junction kept 7 bases outside the gene matches. This CDR3 has 15 residues. Germline lookup yields CDR1 SGHAT and CDR2 FQNNGV. CDR3 sequence reads: CASRQTSGRDNEQFF. The CDR3 DNA reads TGTGCCAGCAGACAGACTAGCGGGAGAGATAATGAGCAGTTCTTC. Variable domain in full (rest from reference TRBV11-2 and TRBJ2-1): EAGVAQSPRYKIIEKRQSVAFWCNPISGHATLYWYQQILGQGPKLLIQFQNNGVVDDSQLPKDRFSAERLKGVDSTLKIQPAKLEDSAVYLCASRQTSGRDNEQFFGPGTRLTVL.

This clonotype has ten or more counts. The V gene is TRBV28, the J gene TRBJ1-4, with no clear D. CDR1 is MDHEN and CDR2 is SYDVKM in the germline V gene. V was pared by 7 bases and J by 7 bases, with 16 bases between. The CDR3 consists of 14 residues. CDR3 in amino acids: CASKTPGPTEKLFF. CDR3 DNA: TGTGCCAGCAAAACTCCGGGCCCCACTGAAAAACTGTTTTTT.

With respect to this clonotype: A much more abundant neighbour one base away suggests this may be a read error. This chain connects TRBV12-3 or TRBV12-4 to TRBJ2-7; TRBD1 matches at 8 bases. The CDR3 spans 17 residues. CDR3 residues: CASSFRGSDRADYEQHF. CDR3 in DNA: TGTGCCAGCAGTTTCAGGGGGTCGGACAGGGCTGACTACGAGCAGCACTTC.

This clonotype came up many times. V is TRBV6-5 and J is TRBJ2-3; 8 nucleotides line up with TRBD2. V was pared by 0 bases and J by 1 base, with 3 bases of the junction left unmatched. The CDR3 runs to 16 residues. Germline loops: CDR1 MNHEY, CDR2 SVGAGI. Here the CDR3 reads CASSYSLAGGTDTQYF. CDR3 nucleotide sequence: TGTGCCAGCAGTTACTCCCTAGCGGGCGGCACAGATACGCAGTATTTT.

The chain combines TRBV5-1 with TRBJ2-3; D gene unclear. V was shortened by 1 base and J by 5 bases, with 8 bases between the two germline ends. The CDR3 is 13 amino acids. Germline loops: CDR1 SGHRS, CDR2 YFSETQ. This CDR3 is CASSLPERDTQYF. The CDR3 nucleotides are TGCGCCAGCAGCTTGCCTGAAAGAGATACGCAGTATTTT.

This clonotype was observed at least ten times. The chain is built from TRBV7-8 and TRBJ1-1, with D hard to call. Trimming left V 5 bases short and J 0 bases short, with 13 bases between. This CDR3 is built from 15 residues. CDR1 is SGHVS and CDR2 is FQNEAQ in the germline V gene. The CDR3 is CASSPHEFLNTEAFF. CDR3 nucleotide sequence: TGTGCCAGCAGCCCCCATGAGTTTTTGAACACTGAAGCTTTCTTT.

V and J are TRBV9 and TRBJ2-1, with 11 bases lining up with TRBD2. CDR1 is SGDLS, CDR2 YYNGEE, per germline. This CDR3 contains 18 residues. Trimming took 4 bases from V and 7 from J; bases not matched to a gene: 16. CDR3 protein: CASSPRTLSGRVRNEQFF. The DNA of the CDR3 is TGTGCCAGCAGCCCTCGGACCCTTAGCGGGAGGGTAAGGAATGAGCAGTTCTTC.